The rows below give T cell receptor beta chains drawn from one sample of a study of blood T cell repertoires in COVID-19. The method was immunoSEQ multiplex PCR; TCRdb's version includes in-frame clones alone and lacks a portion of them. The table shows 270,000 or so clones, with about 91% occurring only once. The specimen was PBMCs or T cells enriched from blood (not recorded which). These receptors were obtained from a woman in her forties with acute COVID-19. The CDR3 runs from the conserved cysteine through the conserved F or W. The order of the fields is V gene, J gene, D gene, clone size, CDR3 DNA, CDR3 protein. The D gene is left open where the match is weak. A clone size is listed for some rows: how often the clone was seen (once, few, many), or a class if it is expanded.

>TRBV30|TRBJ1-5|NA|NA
TGTGCCTGGAGCGGTCCCCATCAGCCCCAGCATTTT
CAWSGPHQPQHF
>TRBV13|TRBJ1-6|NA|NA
TGTGCCAGCAGCTCCCCCGGGGGAGGGAATTCACCCCTCCACTTT
CASSSPGGGNSPLHF
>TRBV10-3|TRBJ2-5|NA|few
TGTGCCATCAACTCGGACACGGAAGAGACCCAGTACTTC
CAINSDTEETQYF
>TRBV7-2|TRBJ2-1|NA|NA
TGTGCCAGCAGCTTAGTTCCGGGTATGTCGGGTTACAATGAGCAGTTCTTC
CASSLVPGMSGYNEQFF
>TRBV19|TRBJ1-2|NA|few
TGTGCCAGTAGTAAAGCCCGGGATACCTATGGCTACACCTTC
CASSKARDTYGYTF
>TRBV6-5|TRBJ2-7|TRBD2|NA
TGTGCCAGCAGGCTGGGGACTAGCGGGAGTATGTGCTTC
CASRLGTSGSMCF
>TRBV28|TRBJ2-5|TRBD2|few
TGTGCCAGCCAGACTAGCGGGAGTTCAGAGACCCAGTACTTC
CASQTSGSSETQYF
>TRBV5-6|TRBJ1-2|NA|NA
TGTGCCAGCAGCTTGGCAACCGGGGACTATGGCTACACCTTC
CASSLATGDYGYTF
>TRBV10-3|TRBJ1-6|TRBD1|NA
TGTGCCATCAGGAATGGACAGGGTAATTCACCCCTCCACTTT
CAIRNGQGNSPLHF
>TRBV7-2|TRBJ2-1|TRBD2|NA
TGTGCCAGCAGCCCCCAACCTAGCGGGAGTGTCGGCAATGAGCAGTTCTTC
CASSPQPSGSVGNEQFF
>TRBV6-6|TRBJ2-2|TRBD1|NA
TGTGCCAGCAGCCGGACAGGGGACGGAACCGGGGAGCTGTTTTTT
CASSRTGDGTGELFF
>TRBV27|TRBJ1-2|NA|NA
TGTGCCAGCAGAACTACCGGGACATTCTATGGCTACACCTTC
CASRTTGTFYGYTF
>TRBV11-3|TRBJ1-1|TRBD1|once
TGTGCCAGCAGCTTTTTCGGGACAGCGAACACTGAAGCTTTCTTT
CASSFFGTANTEAFF
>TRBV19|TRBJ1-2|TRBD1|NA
TGTGCCAGTAGTATCACGACAGGGAAGGCGAGAGGCTACACCTTC
CASSITTGKARGYTF
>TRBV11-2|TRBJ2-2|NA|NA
TGTGCCAGCAGCATAACAGGGTTGGGGAACACCGGGGAGCTGTTTTTT
CASSITGLGNTGELFF
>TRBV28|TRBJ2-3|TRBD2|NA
TGTGCCAGCAGGGGGACTAGCGGAATACCTAGCACAGATACGCAGTATTTT
CASRGTSGIPSTDTQYF
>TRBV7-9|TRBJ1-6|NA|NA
TGTGCCAGCAGCCCTCCCGCAGGGTATAATTCACCCCTCCACTTT
CASSPPAGYNSPLHF
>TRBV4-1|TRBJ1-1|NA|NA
TGCGCCAGCAGCCAACAGGTAACAAGCGGCTATGAAGCTTTCTTT
CASSQQVTSGYEAFF
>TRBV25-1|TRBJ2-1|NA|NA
TGTGCCAGCCAGGGCGGCGAGCAGTTCTTC
CASQGGEQFF
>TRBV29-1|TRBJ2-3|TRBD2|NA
TGCAGCGTTCTAACTAGCGGGTACTACACAGATACGCAGTATTTT
CSVLTSGYYTDTQYF
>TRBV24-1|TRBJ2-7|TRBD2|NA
TGTGCCACCAGTGATCCTAGCGGAAGCTCCTACGAGCAGTACTTC
CATSDPSGSSYEQYF
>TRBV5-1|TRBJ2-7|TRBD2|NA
TGCGCCAGCAGCTTGGGACTAGCGGATTCCTACGAGCAGTACTTC
CASSLGLADSYEQYF
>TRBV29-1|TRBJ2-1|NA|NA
TGCAGCGTCCTAAGACTAGGACGGTACAATGAGCAGTTCTTC
CSVLRLGRYNEQFF
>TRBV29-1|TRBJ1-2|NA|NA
TGCAGCGTCGAGCCCCTCCAATCGGGATACAACCCGGCTAACTATGGCTACACCTTC
CSVEPLQSGYNPANYGYTF
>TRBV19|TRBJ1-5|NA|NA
TGTGCCAGTAGTGGGTTACAGGGCTATAATCAGCCCCAGCATTTT
CASSGLQGYNQPQHF
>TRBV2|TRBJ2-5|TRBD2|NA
TGTGCCAGCAGTCACCGGACTAGCGGGAGGGTCCAAGAGACCCAGTACTTC
CASSHRTSGRVQETQYF
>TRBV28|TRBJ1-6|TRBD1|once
TGTGCCAGTTCCCAGGGGGCGCCTTTTAATTCACCCCTCCACTTT
CASSQGAPFNSPLHF
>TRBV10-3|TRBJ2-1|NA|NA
TGTGCCATCAGTGAGTCATCGGAGGGTGAGCAGTTCTTC
CAISESSEGEQFF
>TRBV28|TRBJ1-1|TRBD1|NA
TGTGCCAGCAGTACCCCGGGACAGGGGGCATTTGGGAATGAAGCTTTCTTT
CASSTPGQGAFGNEAFF
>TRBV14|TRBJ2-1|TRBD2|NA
TGTGCCAGCAGCCCAATCCCCCGGGGGGTGGCCTACAATGAGCAGTTCTTC
CASSPIPRGVAYNEQFF
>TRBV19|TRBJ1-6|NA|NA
TGTGCCGCAAAGGACAGCGTTGATTCACCCCTCCACTTT
CAAKDSVDSPLHF
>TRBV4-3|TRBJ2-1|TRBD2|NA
TGCGCCAGCAGCCTACGGACTAGCGGGAGCAATGAGCAGTTCTTC
CASSLRTSGSNEQFF
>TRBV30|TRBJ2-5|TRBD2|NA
TGTGCCTTCCAAATCGGGACTAGCGGAGCTTGGTACCAAGAGACCCAGTACTTC
CAFQIGTSGAWYQETQYF
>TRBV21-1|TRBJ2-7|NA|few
TGTGCCAGCAGCAAGAACAGGGTCCCGGGACTAGCGGGAGTTGGCAAGTGCTCCTACGAGCAGTACTTC
CASSKNRVPGLAGVGKCSYEQYF
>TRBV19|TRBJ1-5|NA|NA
TGTGCCAGTAGTATAGCCGGGGGATATAGCAATCAGCCCCAGCATTTT
CASSIAGGYSNQPQHF